This is a list of T cell receptor beta chains from one sample in a study of response to subunit inactivated influenza vaccine. MiXCR was run by TCRdb on the RT-PCR reads, yielding one entry per CDR3 protein. The data contain about 540,000 distinct CDR3 sequences, roughly 25% of them singletons. These same records also appear under a second study, on T cells expressing NK-cell markers.

Sequencing used CD4+ T cells sorted from PBMCs, obtained 11 to 12 days after vaccination. These receptors came from a man between 45 and 60 years old who received an inactivated influenza vaccine. The conserved cysteine and the conserved F or W are not part of the CDR3 here. Not all rows give a size; the values are once, few, many and, for expanded clones, a class.

clone size: once
V gene: TRBV20-1
J gene: TRBJ2-1
CDR3 protein: SARDQAGGLNEQF

clone size: many
V gene: TRBV3-1
J gene: TRBJ2-1
CDR3 protein: ASSQFVLAVFDEQF

clone size: few
V gene: TRBV6-2/TRBV6-3
J gene: TRBJ2-1
CDR3 protein: ASKTLAGVPYNEQF

clone size: few
V gene: TRBV29-1
J gene: TRBJ1-2
CDR3 protein: SVGDRGHNT

clone size: few
V gene: TRBV5-1
J gene: TRBJ2-1
CDR3 protein: ASSLEQGGLNEQF

clone size: few
V gene: TRBV24-1
J gene: TRBJ2-1
CDR3 protein: ATSDLSGTGVPNEQF

clone size: few
V gene: TRBV15
J gene: TRBJ2-2
CDR3 protein: ATSRERGLGPTGELF

clone size: few
V gene: TRBV11-2
J gene: TRBJ2-7
CDR3 protein: ASSLVWRQEFSYEQY

clone size: few
V gene: TRBV13
J gene: TRBJ2-7
CDR3 protein: ASTLTGGAYEQY

clone size: few
V gene: TRBV28
J gene: TRBJ2-4
CDR3 protein: ASSLSGQRKNIQY

clone size: once
V gene: TRBV29-1
J gene: TRBJ2-5
CDR3 protein: SGVAFTPETQY

clone size: NA
V gene: TRBV6-2/TRBV6-3
J gene: TRBJ1-1
CDR3 protein: ASSYRAFNTEAF

clone size: few
V gene: TRBV6-1
J gene: TRBJ2-5
CDR3 protein: ASSRPEDRGETQY

clone size: NA
V gene: TRBV5-1
J gene: TRBJ2-7
CDR3 protein: ASSLDGMKPYEQY

clone size: NA
V gene: TRBV30
J gene: TRBJ1-6
CDR3 protein: AWSAGINSPLH

clone size: NA
V gene: TRBV19
J gene: TRBJ2-7
CDR3 protein: ASSEPGRSLKQY

clone size: NA
V gene: TRBV6-1
J gene: TRBJ2-5
CDR3 protein: ASKFREGTGTETQY

clone size: few
V gene: TRBV18
J gene: TRBJ2-5
CDR3 protein: ASSPQSSVETQY

clone size: few
V gene: TRBV5-6
J gene: TRBJ1-1
CDR3 protein: ASRTPRQGADTEAF

clone size: NA
V gene: TRBV6-1
J gene: TRBJ2-1
CDR3 protein: ASSHPAGNNEQF

clone size: NA
V gene: TRBV20-1
J gene: TRBJ2-3
CDR3 protein: SASRDSTDTQY

clone size: NA
V gene: TRBV27
J gene: TRBJ2-1
CDR3 protein: ASSTVNNEQF

clone size: NA
V gene: TRBV7-6
J gene: TRBJ2-3
CDR3 protein: ASSLAGQGSQY

clone size: NA
V gene: TRBV20-1
J gene: TRBJ2-3
CDR3 protein: SAKKADSTDTQY

clone size: NA
V gene: TRBV7-2
J gene: TRBJ2-1
CDR3 protein: ASRSGTARLNEQF

clone size: NA
V gene: TRBV10-3
J gene: TRBJ1-5
CDR3 protein: AISVGGNQPQH

clone size: many
V gene: TRBV15
J gene: TRBJ2-4
CDR3 protein: ATSRGDRPEDIQY

clone size: NA
V gene: TRBV27
J gene: TRBJ2-7
CDR3 protein: ASSSFRDRPDEQY

clone size: NA
V gene: TRBV19
J gene: TRBJ1-5
CDR3 protein: ASSSGLSQPQH

clone size: NA
V gene: TRBV10-3
J gene: TRBJ1-3
CDR3 protein: AISESLFNTIY

clone size: NA
V gene: TRBV14
J gene: TRBJ2-1
CDR3 protein: ASSRERDPYNEQF

clone size: few
V gene: TRBV27
J gene: TRBJ2-7
CDR3 protein: ASSAGLPSNEQY

clone size: few
V gene: TRBV5-5
J gene: TRBJ2-1
CDR3 protein: ASSFNSGYEQF

clone size: many
V gene: TRBV27
J gene: TRBJ2-7
CDR3 protein: ASSPGLAALYEQY

clone size: few
V gene: TRBV7-2
J gene: TRBJ2-1
CDR3 protein: ASSLDIGEQF

clone size: NA
V gene: TRBV20-1
J gene: TRBJ1-6
CDR3 protein: SALQGAGSSPLH